This T cell receptor (beta chain) was retrieved from a study of blood T cell repertoires in COVID-19. Source study methods: By means of reference gene primer amplification, nucleated cell counts were estimated. Clones were sequenced by immunoSEQ multiplex PCR, and TCRdb holds only the in-frame ones, with some missing. V, J and clone size are those of that table, while D and trimming were read from the DNA. There are around 46,000 clones in the sample; about nine tenths occur only once, and approximately 15% lies in the top ten. Between the trimmed V and J ends, which lost 1 base and 4 bases, there was a span of 11 bases. This CDR3 is 15 amino acids long. The V gene's germline CDR1 is LNHNV and CDR2 YYDKDF (reference sequence).

The clonotype was recovered from a man aged 60 to 75 with active or convalescent COVID-19. The rearrangement joins TRBV15 to TRBJ1-3, with a tentative D call TRBD1 (6 bases). Input material: peripheral blood. For the CDR3, the DNA is TGTGCCACCAGCAGAGGAGGGACAATGGGAAACACCATATATTTT. Protein: CATSRGGTMGNTIYF.